A single sample gave rise to the 16 T cell receptor beta chains below, sequenced in a study of regulatory T cells in long-lasting Graves disease. The time point is: newly diagnosed GD, antithyroid drugs for less than 3 months. PBMC-derived RNA was used for the TCR library. Library construction for TCR beta used iRepertoire HTBI primers and Arm-PCR of CDR3 regions. MiXCR, run by TCRdb on the multiplex PCR reads, gives a single entry per CDR3 protein. The repertoire holds some 220,000 distinct CDR3 sequences, with roughly 19% as singletons. These data also featured in a second study, about T cells in Graves' hyperthyroidism and ophthalmopathy.

Specimen: peripheral blood mononuclear cells (PBMCs), collected at new diagnosis, from a patient treated with antithyroid drugs. The receptors were gathered from a woman in her 30s with Graves disease.

The chain uses TRBV11-3 and TRBJ1-4; 8 nucleotides match TRBD1. After removal of 5 bases from V and 2 bases from J, the junction contained 10 bases not matched to a gene. The CDR3 extends over 17 amino acids. Germline-derived CDR1 and CDR2 are SGHNT and YENEEA. CDR3 region: CASSTRTGLRTNEKLFF. CDR3 coding DNA: TGTGCCAGCAGCACGAGGACAGGGTTGAGGACTAATGAAAAACTGTTTTTT.

This clonotype appeared many times. The chain has TRBV20-1 and TRBJ1-1; D remains unclear. This CDR3 region has 13 residues. V was shortened by 3 bases and J by 1 base, with 9 bases between the two germline ends. Germline V gives CDR1 DFQATT, CDR2 SNEGSKA (reference sequence). The chain's CDR3 is CSASAHQNTEAFF. As DNA, the CDR3 is TGCAGTGCTAGCGCACATCAGAACACTGAAGCTTTCTTT.

The sample holds a few counts of this clonotype. This chain uses TRBV12-3 or TRBV12-4 with TRBJ1-5; unclear D gene. The CDR3 is 16 residues long. Trimming removed 2 bases from V and 0 bases from J, with 11 bases in between. The CDR3 coding sequence is TGTGCCAGCAGTTTATCGGACCTTGATAGCAATCAGCCCCAGCATTTT. Amino acid sequence: CASSLSDLDSNQPQHF.

This clonotype turned up a few times. An end of the junction does not agree with germline; a read error may underlie this. The V gene is TRBV7-9, the J gene TRBJ1-1; a weak D match, TRBD1 (5 bases). Germline V lookup: CDR1 SEHNR, CDR2 FQNEAQ (reference sequence). CDR3 length equals 17 residues. CDR3 region: CASNLGVTGTPNTEAFF. CDR3 coding DNA: TGTGCCAGCAACTTAGGGGTGACCGGCACCCCGAACACTGAAGCTTTCTTT. The full variable domain, rest sourced from reference TRBV7-9 and TRBJ1-1, is DTGVSQNPRHKITKRGQNVTFRCDPISEHNRLYWYRQTLGQGPEFLTYFQNEAQLEKSRLLSDRFSAERPKGSFSTLEIQRTEQGDSAMYLCASNLGVTGTPNTEAFFGQGTRLTVV.

Ten or more counts support this clonotype. The V and J genes are TRBV11-2 and TRBJ2-3; possibly TRBD2 for D (6 bases). Germline loops: CDR1 SGHAT, CDR2 FQNNGV. The CDR3 is 14 amino acids. V lost 8 bases, J lost 2 bases, and 14 bases lay in between. CDR3: CASRGGGNTDTQYF. CDR3 nucleotide sequence: TGTGCCAGCCGGGGTGGGGGGAACACAGATACGCAGTATTTT. The full variable domain, completed using reference TRBV11-2 and TRBJ2-3, is EAGVAQSPRYKIIEKRQSVAFWCNPISGHATLYWYQQILGQGPKLLIQFQNNGVVDDSQLPKDRFSAERLKGVDSTLKIQPAKLEDSAVYLCASRGGGNTDTQYFGPGTRLTVL.

This clonotype has just a few counts. The J gene is TRBJ2-5, the V gene TRBV5-1; the D call may be TRBD1 or TRBD2 (5 bases each). CDR3 length equals 15 residues. Deletions cut 0 bases from V and 5 bases from J, with 14 bases between. Germline assignment: CDR1 SGHRS and CDR2 YFSETQ. CDR3 loop: CASSLGDARTETQYF. For the CDR3, the DNA is TGCGCCAGCAGCTTGGGGGACGCAAGAACGGAGACCCAGTACTTC.

This clonotype was counted at least ten times. The chain has TRBV28 and TRBJ2-3, with TRBD2 identical over 7 bases. CDR3 size: 15 residues. J gave up 4 bases and V 8 bases, and 12 bases lay outside the gene matches. Per the germline V gene, CDR1 is MDHEN and CDR2 is SYDVKM. The DNA for the CDR3 is TGTGCCAGCGTCTCGTCGGCGGCGGGAGCAGATACGCAGTATTTT. Encoded protein: CASVSSAAGADTQYF.

This clonotype was seen at least ten times. The CDR3 region is CASSPRTGGNYGYTF. CDR3 coding DNA: TGTGCCAGCAGCCCCCGGACAGGGGGCAACTATGGCTACACCTTC. The V gene is TRBV7-3, the J gene TRBJ1-2, with 11 bases aligning to TRBD1. The CDR3 totals 15 residues. In germline, CDR1 is SGHTA, CDR2 FQGTGA. The V and J ends lost 5 bases and 2 bases, in that order; junction bases with no gene match: 4.

This clonotype was seen repeatedly, ten times or more. This chain links TRBV20-1 with TRBJ2-2; TRBD2 matches at 7 bases. Per germline, CDR1 DFQATT and CDR2 SNEGSKA (reference sequence). CDR3 length: 14 residues. V was clipped by 3 bases and J by 8 bases; unmatched bases: 9. The CDR3 coding sequence is TGCAGTGCTAGGGGGGGGGGAGGTGGAGGGGAGCTGTTTTTT. This codes for CSARGGGGGGELFF.

Turning to this clonotype: A far larger clone is only one base removed, so a read error is likely. The chain joins TRBV6-1 to TRBJ1-1; D not resolved. This CDR3 region has 13 residues. Germline V gene data show CDR1 as MNHNS and CDR2 as SASEGT. The CDR3 region has the DNA TGTGCCAACAGTGCGATACAGAACACTGAAGCTTTCTTT. Protein: CANSAIQNTEAFF.

This clonotype was seen many times. V gene TRBV11-2 combines with J gene TRBJ2-1, with TRBD1 matching over 7 bases. Germline V gene data show CDR1 as SGHAT and CDR2 as FQNNGV. The CDR3 is made up of 17 amino acids. V lost 4 bases, J lost 0 bases, and 9 bases stayed unmatched. The CDR3 DNA reads TGTGCCAGCAGCTCTCAACCCCCAGGGGGCTCCTACAATGAGCAGTTCTTC. Its protein is CASSSQPPGGSYNEQFF.

This clonotype occurred many times. The chain combines TRBV7-2 with TRBJ1-6; D is undetermined. Germline CDR1 reads SGHTA; CDR2 reads FQGNSA. Trimming left V 8 bases short and J 7 bases short, with 12 bases between. The CDR3 covers 13 residues. The CDR3 reads CASRPLSNSPLHF. CDR3 sequence (DNA): TGTGCCAGCCGTCCATTGTCCAATTCACCCCTCCACTTT.

Details on this clonotype: A clone one base away is much larger, so this may be a read error. V is TRBV30 and J is TRBJ2-1; D perhaps matches TRBD1 (6 bases). The closer fit of TRBJ2-5 to the DNA end suggests the J call may be wrong. This CDR3 has 13 amino acids. The germline V gene has CDR1 GTSNPN and CDR2 SVGIG (reference sequence). The CDR3 nucleotides read TGTGCCTGGAGAACAGGGTTCAGGGAGAGCCAGTACTTC. It encodes CAWRTGFRESQYF.

This clonotype was observed at least ten times. The V and J genes are TRBV28 and TRBJ2-6; D not certain. Trimming cost V 6 bases and J 0 bases, with 12 bases left between them. This CDR3 comprises 16 residues. Germline V CDR1 and CDR2: MDHEN, SYDVKM. The CDR3 loop is CASSSGLGSGANVLTF. The CDR3 DNA is TGTGCCAGCAGCTCTGGCTTGGGCTCTGGGGCCAACGTCCTGACTTTC.

This clonotype was counted ten times or more. The CDR3 sequence is CASSFEVSYEQYF. The CDR3 bases are TGTGCCAGCAGCTTTGAGGTGAGCTACGAGCAGTACTTC. This chain connects TRBV11-2 to TRBJ2-7; the D is unclear. The CDR3 is 13 amino acids. V gave up 3 bases and J gave up 3 bases, with 9 bases separating them. CDR1 SGHAT and CDR2 FQNNGV come from the germline V gene.

The chain has TRBV28 and TRBJ2-5, with 8 nucleotides matching TRBD2. This CDR3 is 15 amino acids long. Germline assignment: CDR1 MDHEN and CDR2 SYDVKM. The junction had 11 bases not matched to a gene; V was cut back by 7 bases and J by 4 bases. For the CDR3, the DNA is TGTGCCAGCACATCCCCGAGCGGGAGACCAGAGACCCAGTACTTC. Residues: CASTSPSGRPETQYF.